The following is a T cell receptor (beta chain) sequence with its context. PCR was performed using 60 Vbeta and 13 Jbeta primers. Produced via immunoSEQ multiplex PCR; TCRdb's table is partial and in-frame only. The sample holds fewer than 65,000 clones, 70% to 85% seen once. This entry comes from a study of cytomegalovirus exposure and HLA in healthy donors. The germline V gene encodes CDR1 SGHTA and CDR2 FQGNSA. The CDR3 sequence is 12 residues long. Between the trimmed V and J ends, which lost 4 bases and 12 bases, there was a span of 13 bases. The V gene is TRBV7-2, the J gene TRBJ2-1, with a tentative D call TRBD2 (6 bases). The clonotype originates from a young man in good health and CMV-seronegative. The sample consisted of PBMCs. CDR3 nucleotide sequence: TGTGCCAGCAGCTCGACTAGTCTGGGGCAGTTCTTC. This gives the protein CASSSTSLGQFF.